This record looks at one T cell receptor (beta chain) sequence and its context. The sample holds a few counts of this clone. It has no known antigen specificity. Per-base quality was not reported, and no clone a single base away is much larger than it. The library was generated by the immunoSEQ multiplex PCR assay. The multiplex PCR relied on a mix of 60 forward primers for TCR Vbeta segments and 13 reverse primers for TCR Jbeta segments. The CDR3 region of rearranged TCR beta genes was amplified from genomic DNA with a multiplex PCR assay. On the Illumina HiSeq System, the amplified TCR beta libraries were sequenced as 87-base-pair reads. In the paper's pipeline: A later analysis tallied roughly 76 million unique TCR beta chains across the 700 or so repertoires, and around 10 million of those chains were shared by two or more donors. Raw reads were error-corrected and collapsed into unique sequences with a nearest-neighbor algorithm that merged closely related sequences to remove PCR and sequencing errors. Alignment of CDR3 sequences to IMGT reference sequences was used to assign V, D and J gene segments. Each retained sequence needed at least a six-nucleotide match to both a V gene segment and a J gene segment. Rearrangements were called productive when the CDR3 lacked stop codons and stayed in frame with V and J; all others were non-productive. Following IMGT convention, CDR3 was defined as the stretch from the second conserved V-encoded cysteine up to the conserved J-encoded phenylalanine. In an earlier analysis of 587 of the donors, sequences lacking an unambiguous match to a single V gene segment were excluded. In an earlier analysis of around 590 of the donors, a V segment was called functional when productive rearrangements were above 56.7%, and segregating when the standard deviation between donors exceeded 5%. A statistical classification framework was developed to diagnose cytomegalovirus status using the catalog of TCR beta chain sequences. In a later analysis, TCR nucleotide sequences were compared against IMGT/GENE-DB human TR gene sequences so that V and J genes could be assigned. A later analysis assigned CDR3 sequences and most-parsimonious VDJ recombination scenarios with the TCRdist pipeline. In a later analysis, every TCR beta chain was defined by the combination of its CDR3 amino acid sequence and its V-gene family, and reads without a unique V-gene family were dropped. A later analysis removed 592 highly shared, low-generation-probability nucleotide sequences to deal with suspected cross-contamination and a sequencing artifact. A later analysis calculated a clonal expansion index for each public chain from normalized within-repertoire ranks of inferred template counts. In a later analysis, generation probabilities were computed with a VDJ recombination model fitted to out-of-frame rearrangements, and the resulting probabilities were checked against IGoR. Hypergeometric tests were used in a later analysis to score TCR-TCR, TCR-HLA and TCR-CMV co-occurrence, with a repertoire-size bias correction applied to the TCR pairs. False discovery rates were estimated in a later analysis by permuting HLA or CMV assignments 20 times. In a later analysis, co-occurring TCRs were grouped using DBSCAN, with TCRdist sequence similarity added in when clustering inside HLA-allele-positive subsets. Repertoires with fewer than 30,000 or more than 120,000 public chains were left out of co-occurrence clustering, as were five repertoires with anomalous nucleotide sharing. TCRdb holds this immuneACCESS table with in-frame rearrangements only. Some clones are missing; in checked studies, unresolved V genes explain under half, and the rest has no known cause. The DNA gave D and trimming, while V, J and clone size come from that table. Across this sample there are over 130,000 clones, with roughly 63% seen only once. The top ten clonotypes cover 6% to 8.5% of the sample.

Reading the germline V gene gives CDR1 SGHAT and CDR2 FQNNGV. Spanning cysteine to phenylalanine, the CDR3 consists of 15 amino acids. The read is trimmed to its CDR3 DNA, 45 bases read in frame from base 1. V lost 3 bases and J lost 3 bases, and the count of bases not matched to a germline gene is 4. The data originate from a study of cytomegalovirus exposure and HLA in healthy donors (dated by TCRdb to the late 2010s). The study in broad terms: An earlier analysis of some 500 of the donors reported approximately 290 Gb of sequence data and some 100 million unique TCR beta sequences from some 180 million T cells. An early release that covered roughly 600 HLA-typed donors contained 250 to 350 gigabases of sequencing data and 85 million to 100 million unique TCR sequences. Among the roughly 410 genotyped donors, approximately 81% belonged to the genetic ancestry cluster associated with self-reported Caucasian donors. The study was designed to test whether signatures of past pathogen exposure could be identified by cataloging public T cell receptors. Using immunosequencing, the study profiled T cell repertoires from around 680 subjects and related those repertoires to cytomegalovirus serostatus. In addition to the first cohort of 650 to 800 subjects, a separate validation cohort of 120 different subjects was used. To predict cytomegalovirus infection status, the study combined high-throughput TCR immunosequencing, statistical association of individual TCRs with disease status, and machine learning. To study patterns of TCR occurrence, a later analysis re-analyzed previously published TCR beta repertoires from hundreds of donors and added high-resolution HLA genotyping. Rather than drawing on any new phenotypic data, the later analysis identified candidate immune exposures from TCR beta sequences and the way those sequences occurred across donors. An earlier analysis of more than 450 of the donors used high-throughput TCR beta sequencing to judge whether each TCR beta V gene segment behaved as functional or pseudogenic. Alongside the repertoire data, information on donor age, sex, ethnicity and CMV serostatus was compiled. A later genetic analysis took genome-wide SNP genotypes for about 65% of the 666 donors and used that subset as a discovery cohort. Every discovery cohort repertoire had been produced on one sequencing platform. HLA typing covered class I and class II loci at four-digit resolution. Typing coverage differed by locus: A, B, C, DRB1 and DQB1 were typed in about 620-640 donors, DQA1 in roughly 500, DPA1 in around 600, and DPB1 in 400 to 490. About 5 DR-DQ haplotypes were handled as single units for association and clustering, since linkage in the cohort was strong. Among 350 to 400 genotyped donors of the cohort, an average of approximately 240,000 unique TCR beta nucleotide sequences were sequenced per donor, roughly a sixth of them non-productive.

In total, roughly 710 healthy bone marrow donors made up the cohort. At the time of sampling, every cohort member was nominally healthy, though immune exposures that went unrecorded were likely present. The donor tested CMV seropositive and was one of the 289 seropositive cohort members. A peripheral blood sample was collected from each donor, and TCR beta sequencing was performed on peripheral blood mononuclear cells. The Qiagen DNeasy Blood Extraction Kit was used to extract genomic DNA from the blood cell samples. The paper's findings and limits, for the study overall: Correlated functional status among segregating V segments might be attributable to linkage disequilibrium, but an unknown experimental factor could not be ruled out. The sequencing pipeline was judged likely to have produced a cluster of highly shared sequence variants as a technical artifact. In a later analysis, HLA-associated TCR beta chains showed more clonal expansion and lower generation probabilities than non-associated chains that were equally common. The authors suggested that the approach could potentially be generalized to other disease states and immunological phenotypes. Some IMGT-functional V segments, including TRBV6-2 and TRBV6-3, could not be distinguished by the 87-base-pair reads and were therefore excluded. When HLA alleles, especially DR and DQ, strongly co-occurred, attributing TCR associations to individual alleles was difficult. Several of the top co-occurrence clusters appeared to be linked to parvovirus B19, influenza, CMV and Epstein-Barr virus, according to a later analysis. A later genetic analysis reported fewer N-insertions in productive TCRs among donors in an Asian-associated ancestry cluster than the roughly 650-donor mean. A later analysis found that most CMV-associated TCR beta chains appeared HLA-restricted, with HLA associations seemingly driven largely by CMV exposure. In the study, about 150 TCR beta chains were listed as associated with cytomegalovirus. A few of the identified cytomegalovirus-associated TCR beta chains were confirmed in vitro to be specific for cytomegalovirus antigens. An earlier analysis of approximately 500 of the donors showed that most TCR beta V segments appeared in productive rearrangements either about 87% or about 30% of the time, which broadly matched IMGT annotations. Because counts were too low, some 16 rarely observed V segments, including chromosome 9 orphons, were excluded from the earlier analysis of 587 of the donors. The classifier was reported to diagnose cytomegalovirus status with high specificity and sensitivity in both the original and validation cohorts. An association between a missense DCLRE1C variant and V-gene and J-gene trimming of TCR beta chains was found in a later genetic analysis and replicated in an independent cohort. In a later analysis, the rate of TCR association differed among HLA loci, with DRB1 alleles having the most associated TCRs and HLA-C alleles having the fewest. Only TCR beta chains were sequenced in this cohort, and the absence of alpha or paired-chain data limited detectable features. Because HLA typing was unavailable for some donors at each locus, only the typed subset was used in association tests. Sequencing depth was assumed to be roughly uniform across donors in the presence/absence analyses, though that assumption may not hold. CMV serostatus was the only immune exposure information available for the cohort. Across donors, most TCR sequences were observed very rarely, whereas some public TCRs were present in many individuals. In a later analysis, some 17,000 TCR beta sequences were associated with specific HLA alleles at a false discovery rate of 0.05. A further reported finding was that TCR beta sequences accurately predicted the HLA-A and HLA-B alleles for most subjects in the first cohort.

Sequenced sample: PBMCs. Recombination linked TRBV11-2 to TRBJ2-3; 9 of the junction bases match TRBD2. The receptor's source is a woman aged 55-69 years in good health and CMV-seropositive. The CDR3 corresponds to CASSFAGGATDTQYF. In nucleotides, the sequence is TGTGCCAGCAGCTTTGCGGGAGGGGCGACAGATACGCAGTATTTT.